Here is one T cell receptor (beta chain) with its context. The antigen is not known. The data derive from a study of T cells after yellow fever vaccination. Study overall: When fractions had low cell numbers, they were prepared with SMART-Seq v4 Ultra Low Input.

This CDR3 has 12 residues. CDR1 is SGHVS and CDR2 is FQNEAQ in the germline V gene. The ends lost 3 bases at V and 7 bases at J; junction bases unmatched: 1. TCRdb re-called the 5' RACE reads through MiXCR, storing one row per CDR3 protein. Of 450,000 to 550,000 distinct CDR3 sequences detected, roughly 21% appear once; the ten largest clones hold 13% to 15%. Study-level points and caveats: FACS-sorted repertoires could contain abundant clonotypes contaminating from the bulk population. Researchers report a weaker secondary response that nonetheless peaked faster, day 5 versus 15.

This receptor was identified in a man younger than 40 who received the YFV17D yellow fever vaccine. Specimen: PBMCs, collected 15 days after the yellow fever booster vaccination. The chain recombines TRBV7-8 with TRBJ2-7, with 9 bases lining up with TRBD1. The CDR3 DNA reads as TGTGCCAGCAGCTTTGGACAGGGGGAGCAGTACTTC. This sequence encodes CASSFGQGEQYF.